Shown below are 17 T cell receptor beta chains from a single sample sequenced in a study of blood T cell repertoires in COVID-19. Profiled with immunoSEQ multiplex PCR; TCRdb holds only in-frame clones, not every one. The table records a few hundred thousand clones, over 80% of them present only once. Sequenced sample: PBMCs or T cells enriched from blood (not recorded which). All receptors derive from a human donor in a cohort exposed to, infected with or recovered from COVID-19 (not recorded which). The donor label of this sample is uncertain.

V and J are TRBV19 and TRBJ2-3; 11 bases map to TRBD1. CDR1 LNHDA and CDR2 SQIVND come from the germline V gene (reference sequence). This CDR3 region has 15 residues. With V trimmed by 3 bases and J by 4 bases, 3 bases remained unmatched. This CDR3 reads CASSIRDRGADTQYF. The CDR3 DNA follows: TGTGCCAGTAGTATCCGGGACAGGGGGGCAGATACGCAGTATTTT.

The chain joins TRBV7-2 to TRBJ1-1, with D possibly matching TRBD1 (6 bases). This CDR3 is 13 amino acids long. Germline CDR1 reads SGHTA; CDR2 reads FQGNSA. The V end was cut by 3 bases, the J end by 4 bases, with 9 bases between. CDR3 DNA sequence: TGTGCCAGCAGCTTCGGACAGATCACTGAAGCTTTCTTT. This codes for CASSFGQITEAFF.

V and J are TRBV5-1 and TRBJ1-4, with a weak D call TRBD1 (6 bases). CDR1 and CDR2 from the germline V gene are SGHRS and YFSETQ. The length of the CDR3 is 14 residues. V shed 6 bases and J shed 7 bases, with 16 bases lying between them. The DNA of the CDR3 is TGCGCCAGCACTGGATGGGGGCTGGGTGAAAAACTGTTTTTT. Encoded protein: CASTGWGLGEKLFF.

This chain links TRBV7-9 with TRBJ2-5; tentatively, D is TRBD2 (7 bases). The V gene's germline CDR1 is SEHNR and CDR2 FQNEAQ (reference sequence). The V end lost 6 bases, the J end lost 7 bases, and 18 bases lay between the germline ends. The CDR3 extends over 14 amino acids. CDR3 in amino acids: CASRLEGGVGTQYF. The CDR3 nucleotides read TGTGCCAGCAGGCTTGAAGGGGGGGTCGGGACCCAGTACTTC.

The rearrangement uses TRBV19 and TRBJ1-1; 8 bases map to TRBD1. Germline V lookup: CDR1 LNHDA, CDR2 SQIVND (reference sequence). This CDR3 is built from 13 residues. The V gene end was trimmed by 11 bases and the J gene end by 1 base; junction bases not matched to a gene: 6. CDR3 coding DNA: TGTGCCGTACGGACAGGGTCGAACACTGAAGCTTTCTTT. This sequence encodes CAVRTGSNTEAFF.

The chain employs TRBV7-9 and TRBJ2-1; 11 bases are shared with TRBD1. The V segment lost 5 bases and the J segment 4 bases; nucleotides outside the gene matches: 4. There are 15 residues in the CDR3. CDR1 and CDR2 (germline): SEHNR, FQNEAQ (reference sequence). CDR3 bases: TGTGCCAGCAGCCCGGACAGGGGGCGTTACAATGAGCAGTTCTTC. It is translated as CASSPDRGRYNEQFF.

This sequence joins TRBV19 and TRBJ1-5; D uncertain. The CDR3 runs to 17 residues. Per germline, CDR1 LNHDA and CDR2 SQIVND (reference sequence). V lost 2 bases, J lost 3 bases, and 17 bases lay in between. CDR3 amino acids: CASSIRIDPRYNQPQHF. For the CDR3, the DNA is TGTGCCAGTAGTATAAGAATCGACCCGCGGTACAATCAGCCCCAGCATTTT. The whole variable domain, filled in from reference TRBV19 and TRBJ1-5, reads DGGITQSPKYLFRKEGQNVTLSCEQNLNHDAMYWYRQDPGQGLRLIYYSQIVNDFQKGDIAEGYSVSREKKESFPLTVTSAQKNPTAFYLCASSIRIDPRYNQPQHFGDGTRLSIL.

The rearrangement links TRBV9 to TRBJ2-5; 7 positions agree with TRBD1. J was trimmed by 4 bases and V by 2 bases; bases with no gene match: 8. The CDR3 is 15 residues long. Germline CDR1 SGDLS, CDR2 YYNGEE. CDR3 nucleotides: TGTGCCAGCAGCGTTGAGACAGGGAAAAGAGAGACCCAGTACTTC. This codes for CASSVETGKRETQYF. Combining the CDR3 with reference TRBV9 and TRBJ2-5 gives the whole variable domain DSGVTQTPKHLITATGQRVTLRCSPRSGDLSVYWYQQSLDQGLQFLIQYYNGEERAKGNILERFSAQQFPDLHSELNLSSLELGDSALYFCASSVETGKRETQYFGPGTRLLVL.

This chain connects TRBV11-2 to TRBJ2-3; D might be TRBD2 (5 bases). Trimming removed 3 bases from V and 1 base from J, with 14 bases in between. The CDR3 is 16 residues long. The germline V gene encodes CDR1 SGHAT and CDR2 FQNNGV. The CDR3 sequence: CASSLSSGRGTDTQYF. CDR3 coding DNA: TGTGCCAGCAGCTTGTCTTCGGGGAGAGGCACAGATACGCAGTATTTT.

DNA for the CDR3: TGTGCCTGGAATCGGGCGACAGGGACGGCTGGCTACACCTTC. Amino acid sequence: CAWNRATGTAGYTF. The chain carries TRBV30 and TRBJ1-2, with 7 bases that match TRBD1. Germline-derived CDR1 and CDR2 are GTSNPN and SVGIG (reference sequence). This CDR3 spans 14 amino acids. Trimming cost V 4 bases and J 7 bases; bases outside gene matches: 12.

The chain recombines TRBV5-1 with TRBJ1-4; D remains ambiguous. V lost 0 bases to trimming and J lost 4 bases, with 7 bases between them. The CDR3 loop spans 14 amino acids. The germline gives CDR1 SGHRS, CDR2 YFSETQ. The CDR3 DNA reads TGCGCCAGCAGCTTGGACCAGGTTAATGAAAAACTGTTTTTT. Encoded protein: CASSLDQVNEKLFF.

The chain recombines TRBV18 with TRBJ2-4; a weak D match, TRBD1 (6 bases). The CDR3 is 17 residues long. Germline values: CDR1 KGHSH, CDR2 LQKENI. Trimming took off 3 bases at V and 0 bases at J, with 15 bases between the two ends. CDR3 residues: CASSPDRAALAKNIQYF. The CDR3 DNA reads TGTGCCAGCTCACCGGACAGAGCGGCTCTAGCCAAAAACATTCAGTACTTC. Drawing the rest from reference TRBV18 and TRBJ2-4, the complete variable domain is NAGVMQNPRHLVRRRGQEARLRCSPMKGHSHVYWYRQLPEEGLKFMVYLQKENIIDESGMPKERFSAEFPKEGPSILRIQQVVRGDSAAYFCASSPDRAALAKNIQYFGAGTRLSVL.

The rearrangement uses TRBV11-2 and TRBJ1-4; D remains ambiguous. Germline V lookup: CDR1 SGHAT, CDR2 FQNNGV. Trimming cost V 2 bases and J 11 bases, with 9 bases left between them. The CDR3 runs to 12 residues. The CDR3 loop reads CASSLQRGKLFF. In DNA form, the CDR3 reads TGTGCCAGCAGCTTACAACGAGGGAAACTGTTTTTT.

This rearrangement joins TRBV3-1 (or the pseudogene TRBV3-2) to TRBJ1-2; 7 positions match TRBD1. Germline-derived CDR1 and CDR2 are LGHDT and YNNKEL (reference sequence). The CDR3 has 17 amino acids. V shed 6 bases and J 4 bases; nucleotides not matched to a gene: 17. The CDR3 is CASRPGVRQGESYGYTF. The CDR3 DNA sequence: TGTGCCAGCAGACCCGGAGTAAGACAGGGTGAGAGCTATGGCTACACCTTC.

The rearrangement uses TRBV2 and TRBJ2-1; possible D gene TRBD2, 5 bases. CDR1 SNHLY and CDR2 FYNNEI come from the germline V gene. Trimming stripped 8 bases from V and 5 bases from J, with 13 bases between. The CDR3 loop spans 13 amino acids. This CDR3 is CASGWTPDNEQFF. In DNA form, the CDR3 reads TGTGCCAGCGGTTGGACTCCGGACAATGAGCAGTTCTTC.

The chain is built from TRBV19 and TRBJ1-4; 7 nucleotides agree with TRBD1. Germline V gives CDR1 LNHDA, CDR2 SQIVND (reference sequence). The junction had 10 bases not matched to a gene; V was cut back by 11 bases and J by 4 bases. CDR3 size: 14 residues. This CDR3 reads CASIPGQNNEKLFF. The CDR3 DNA sequence: TGTGCCTCTATACCGGGACAGAATAATGAAAAACTGTTTTTT.

This sequence joins TRBV7-9 and TRBJ1-3; D might be TRBD1 (5 bases). The germline V gene encodes CDR1 SEHNR and CDR2 FQNEAQ (reference sequence). The germline V and J ends were trimmed by 7 bases and 4 bases, with 17 bases remaining between them. This CDR3 region has 15 residues. The DNA of the CDR3 is TGTGCCAGCACCCTATTAGGGGCTATAGGAAACACCATATATTTT. Its translation is CASTLLGAIGNTIYF. Together with reference TRBV7-9 and TRBJ1-3, the CDR3 gives the full variable domain: DTGVSQNPRHKITKRGQNVTFRCDPISEHNRLYWYRQTLGQGPEFLTYFQNEAQLEKSRLLSDRFSAERPKGSFSTLEIQRTEQGDSAMYLCASTLLGAIGNTIYFGEGSWLTVV.